The 24 T cell receptor beta chains below were found in one sample sequenced in a study of blood T cells in healthy people across ages. Together with a sample-barcoded 5' primer, a J-beta primer mix was included in a second PCR lasting about 7 to 12 cycles. Using its own MiXCR run on the 5' RACE reads, TCRdb lists one record per CDR3 protein. This sample has 850,000 to 1,100,000 distinct CDR3 sequences, with 35% to 40% found just once. The sample was blood. Receptors originate from a man younger than 30 in good health.

The chain employs TRBV29-1 and TRBJ2-3; D remains unclear. This CDR3 contains 16 residues. Trimming removed 2 bases at V and 0 bases at J, with 15 bases between. Germline CDR1 and CDR2: SQVTM and ANQGSEA. This CDR3 is CSVEPNTTPSTDTQYF. DNA for the CDR3: TGCAGCGTTGAACCTAATACGACGCCGAGCACAGATACGCAGTATTTT.

The CDR3 coding sequence is TGTGCCAGCAGTTACGTAGGGCGGGGGGCGAACACTGAAGCTTTCTTT. Its translation: CASSYVGRGANTEAFF. The chain links TRBV6-6 to TRBJ1-1; D might be TRBD1 (6 bases). V lost 2 bases and J lost 1, with 14 bases in between. Germline values: CDR1 MNHNY, CDR2 SVGAGI (reference sequence). The CDR3 loop spans 16 amino acids.

This chain joins TRBV20-1 and TRBJ2-5; 11 bases are a match to TRBD2. The germline V gene encodes CDR1 DFQATT and CDR2 SNEGSKA (reference sequence). The CDR3 has 14 residues. Unmatched junction bases numbered 8, after V lost 6 bases and J lost 5 bases. This CDR3 reads CSADSGGASETQYF. The CDR3 bases are TGCAGTGCAGATAGCGGGGGGGCTTCGGAGACCCAGTACTTC.

V and J are TRBV28 and TRBJ2-7; 9 nucleotides match TRBD2. The CDR3 is 18 residues long. Germline CDR1 MDHEN, CDR2 SYDVKM. V shed 3 bases and J 3 bases; nucleotides not matched to a gene: 15. CDR3: CASSFPPSSGTTGYEQYF. DNA for the CDR3: TGTGCCAGCAGTTTTCCCCCCTCTAGCGGGACAACCGGCTACGAGCAGTACTTC.

This clonotype has just a few counts. V gene TRBV7-9 combines with J gene TRBJ2-7; 7 bases match TRBD1. Unmatched junction bases numbered 6, after V lost 4 bases and J lost 0 bases. Germline CDR1 is SEHNR and CDR2 is FQNEAQ (reference sequence). This CDR3 comprises 15 residues. CDR3 region: CASSWGTEFSYEQYF. The DNA of the CDR3 is TGTGCCAGCAGCTGGGGGACAGAGTTCTCCTACGAGCAGTACTTC.

The chain recombines TRBV4-3 with TRBJ2-1, with 7 bases that match TRBD2. The DNA end is more similar to TRBJ2-7, so the J call may be wrong. Germline CDR1 and CDR2: LGHNA and YSLEER. This CDR3 region has 15 residues. The CDR3 protein is CASSRSGNSYNEQYF. The CDR3 region has the DNA TGCGCCAGCAGCCGAAGCGGGAATTCCTACAATGAGCAGTACTTC.

Remarks on this clonotype: The junction does not match germline at one end; this may be a read error. The rearrangement joins TRBV20-1 to TRBJ2-7; D is unclear. The CDR3 is 17 residues long. In germline, CDR1 is DFQATT, CDR2 SNEGSKA (reference sequence). The DNA for the CDR3 is TGCTGTGCTAGAGATCAGGCCAGAGACCGGACGGCCTACGAGCAGTACTTC. Translation gives CCARDQARDRTAYEQYF.

The chain links TRBV7-8 to TRBJ2-1; D might be TRBD1 or TRBD2, each matching 7 bases. Trimming took 2 bases from V and 0 from J, leaving 17 bases between them. The V gene's germline CDR1 is SGHVS and CDR2 FQNEAQ. The CDR3 extends over 18 amino acids. The CDR3 DNA follows: TGTGCCAGCAGCTTACCAGGGGGGCTAGCGGACTCCTACAATGAGCAGTTCTTC. Amino acids: CASSLPGGLADSYNEQFF.

The chain uses TRBV4-3 and TRBJ1-1; tentative D call: TRBD1 (6 bases). The V end was cut by 1 base, the J end by 11 bases, with 23 bases between. From germline, CDR1 is LGHNA and CDR2 YSLEER. The CDR3 spans 16 residues. The CDR3 spells CASSQVFLGTGRMAFF. DNA for the CDR3: TGCGCCAGCAGCCAAGTGTTCCTCGGAACAGGGAGGATGGCTTTCTTT.

The table lists this clonotype with a few counts. The V gene is TRBV6-5, the J gene TRBJ2-2; no reliable D call. This CDR3 comprises 12 residues. Germline loops: CDR1 MNHEY, CDR2 SVGAGI. The V and J ends lost 0 bases and 8 bases respectively, with 4 bases between them. This chain's CDR3 is CASSYSEGELFF. In DNA form, the CDR3 reads TGTGCCAGCAGTTACTCGGAAGGGGAGCTGTTTTTT.

The gene calls are TRBV13 and TRBJ1-4; the D is unclear. CDR1 PRHDT and CDR2 FYEKMQ come from the germline V gene (reference sequence). This CDR3 has 12 residues. V was cut by 3 bases and J by 10 bases, with 9 bases left in between. The CDR3 DNA follows: TGTGCCAGCAGCTTCGCCCGAGGAAAACTGTTTTTT. Its translation is CASSFARGKLFF.

This clonotype was observed at least ten times. The chain combines TRBV25-1 with TRBJ2-3; D could derive from TRBD1 or TRBD2 (5 bases each). The germline V gene has CDR1 MGHDK and CDR2 SYGVNS. Trimming cost V 3 bases and J 2 bases, with 12 bases left between them. The CDR3 is 15 amino acids. For the CDR3, the DNA is TGTGCCAGCAGTGAGGGGACGGACCCCACAGATACGCAGTATTTT. Amino acid sequence: CASSEGTDPTDTQYF.

This clonotype has a handful of counts. The rearrangement links TRBV29-1 to TRBJ2-5, with 9 bases lining up with TRBD1. With 5 bases clipped from V and 11 bases from J, the junction kept 12 bases outside the gene matches. This CDR3 has 13 amino acids. Germline V CDR1 and CDR2: SQVTM, ANQGSEA. In DNA form, the CDR3 reads TGCAGCGTTAAGGGACAGGGTCTCAATGAGCAGTACTTC. It encodes CSVKGQGLNEQYF.

This clonotype has a handful of counts. The chain combines TRBV28 with TRBJ2-5, with D possibly matching TRBD1 (6 bases). The germline V and J ends were trimmed by 1 base and 4 bases, with 13 bases remaining between them. Germline CDR1 is MDHEN and CDR2 is SYDVKM. This CDR3 is built from 15 residues. This CDR3 is CASSLFQGRGETQYF. The DNA for the CDR3 is TGTGCCAGCAGTTTATTCCAGGGGCGTGGAGAGACCCAGTACTTC.

The rearrangement uses TRBV15 and TRBJ2-3; 11 bases agree with TRBD1. V trimming: 7 bases; J trimming: 7 bases; junction bases outside the gene matches: 10. Germline assignment: CDR1 LNHNV and CDR2 YYDKDF (reference sequence). CDR3 size: 15 residues. Here the CDR3 reads CATTSPGQGGHTQYF. For the CDR3, the DNA is TGTGCCACCACCTCGCCGGGACAGGGGGGACATACGCAGTATTTT.

J is TRBJ1-5 and V is TRBV28; 7 nucleotides agree with TRBD1. Trimming at V came to 4 bases and at J to 4 bases, leaving 4 bases not matched to a gene. This CDR3 has 14 residues. CDR1 is MDHEN and CDR2 is SYDVKM in the germline V gene. The CDR3 nucleotides read TGTGCCAGCAGTTATAGGGGGCGAAATCAGCCCCAGCATTTT. Encoded protein: CASSYRGRNQPQHF. Using reference TRBV28 and TRBJ1-5 for the parts outside the CDR3, the full variable domain is DVKVTQSSRYLVKRTGEKVFLECVQDMDHENMFWYRQDPGLGLRLIYFSYDVKMKEKGDIPEGYSVSREKKERFSLILESASTNQTSMYLCASSYRGRNQPQHFGDGTRLSIL.

The chain links TRBV28 to TRBJ2-5; D is ambiguous. This CDR3 spans 15 amino acids. Deletions cut 3 bases from V and 11 bases from J, with 22 bases between. CDR1 and CDR2 (germline): MDHEN, SYDVKM. In DNA form, the CDR3 reads TGTGCCAGCAGTTTGGTCCTGCAGGAGCCGAATGAGCAGTACTTC. Translation: CASSLVLQEPNEQYF.

This rearrangement joins TRBV2 to TRBJ1-1; tentative D call: TRBD1 (6 bases). Looked up from germline, CDR1 is SNHLY and CDR2 is FYNNEI. This CDR3 is built from 17 residues. Trimming removed 6 bases at V and 0 bases at J, with 20 bases between. For the CDR3, the DNA is TGTGCCAGCAGGGTGAGTCTACGGGGGCTACTGAACACTGAAGCTTTCTTT. Translated, it gives CASRVSLRGLLNTEAFF.

Only a few counts were recorded for this clonotype. The rearrangement links TRBV12-3 or TRBV12-4 to TRBJ1-2; D call uncertain. Trimming stripped 6 bases from V and 2 bases from J, with 13 bases between. This CDR3 contains 14 residues. CDR3 coding DNA: TGTGCCAGCAGACCGGGAGTACTCAACTATGGCTACACCTTC. This encodes CASRPGVLNYGYTF.

CDR3 loop: CASSQGLAGVGNEQFF. For the CDR3, the DNA is TGCGCCAGCAGCCAAGGACTAGCGGGGGTCGGGAATGAGCAGTTCTTC. The chain employs TRBV4-3 and TRBJ2-1, with TRBD2 matching over 12 bases. Germline lookup yields CDR1 LGHNA and CDR2 YSLEER. V was pared by 1 base and J by 7 bases, with 5 bases of the junction left unmatched. This CDR3 has 16 amino acids.

The V call is TRBV6-5, the J call TRBJ2-6; unclear D gene. The CDR3 runs to 14 residues. Trimming cost V 5 bases and J 8 bases, with 13 bases left between them. Germline loops: CDR1 MNHEY, CDR2 SVGAGI. CDR3 sequence reads: CASSSSPRSNVLTF. In DNA, the CDR3 is TGTGCCAGCAGTAGCTCACCGAGATCCAACGTCCTGACTTTC.

This clonotype was counted at least ten times. The chain carries TRBV18 and TRBJ1-5, with a possible D match to TRBD1 (5 bases). V dropped 8 bases and J dropped 0 bases, with 11 bases sitting between them. Germline CDR1 and CDR2: KGHSH and LQKENI. The CDR3 contains 14 residues. The CDR3 coding sequence is TGTGCCAGCAGTCGACAGTATAGCAATCAGCCCCAGCATTTT. Translating gives CASSRQYSNQPQHF.

This clonotype came up a few times. The genes are TRBV4-1 and TRBJ2-1; the D gene is possibly TRBD1 (5 bases). Germline V lookup: CDR1 MGHRA, CDR2 YSYEKL. The CDR3 spans 16 residues. The V and J ends lost 4 bases and 1 base respectively, with 14 bases between them. In nucleotides, the CDR3 is TGCGCCAGCAGCCGGTACACAGGAGAATCCTACAATGAGCAGTTCTTC. It yields the protein CASSRYTGESYNEQFF.

The rearrangement links TRBV19 to TRBJ2-5; tentatively, D is TRBD2 (5 bases). This CDR3 has 12 amino acids. Per the germline V gene, CDR1 is LNHDA and CDR2 is SQIVND (reference sequence). Between the trimmed V and J ends, which lost 3 bases and 11 bases, there was a span of 13 bases. Here the CDR3 reads CASSMRVGEQYF. The DNA of the CDR3 is TGTGCCAGTAGTATGCGGGTTGGTGAGCAGTACTTC.